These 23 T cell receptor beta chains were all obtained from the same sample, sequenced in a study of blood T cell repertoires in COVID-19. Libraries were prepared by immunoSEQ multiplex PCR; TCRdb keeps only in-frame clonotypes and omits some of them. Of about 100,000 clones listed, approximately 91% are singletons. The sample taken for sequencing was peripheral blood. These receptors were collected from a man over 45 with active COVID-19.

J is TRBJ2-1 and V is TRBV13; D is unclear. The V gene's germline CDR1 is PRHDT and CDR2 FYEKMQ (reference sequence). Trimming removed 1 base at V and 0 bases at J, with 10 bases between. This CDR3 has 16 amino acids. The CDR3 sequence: CASSLEVARSYNEQFF. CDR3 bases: TGTGCCAGCAGCTTAGAGGTAGCCCGCTCCTACAATGAGCAGTTCTTC. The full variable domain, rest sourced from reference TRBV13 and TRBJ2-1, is AAGVIQSPRHLIKEKRETATLKCYPIPRHDTVYWYQQGPGQDPQFLISFYEKMQSDKGSIPDRFSAQQFSDYHSELNMSSLELGDSALYFCASSLEVARSYNEQFFGPGTRLTVL.

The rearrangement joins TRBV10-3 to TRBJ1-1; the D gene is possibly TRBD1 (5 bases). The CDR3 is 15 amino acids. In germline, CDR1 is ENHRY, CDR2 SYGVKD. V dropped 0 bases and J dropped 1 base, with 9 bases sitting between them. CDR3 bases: TGTGCCATCAGTGAGTCGGGGCAGGGGAACACTGAAGCTTTCTTT. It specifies CAISESGQGNTEAFF.

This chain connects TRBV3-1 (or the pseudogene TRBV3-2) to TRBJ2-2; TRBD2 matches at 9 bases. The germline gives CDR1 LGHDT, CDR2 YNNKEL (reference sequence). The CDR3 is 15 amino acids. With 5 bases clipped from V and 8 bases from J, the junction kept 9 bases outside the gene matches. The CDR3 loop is CASSGLAGRRGELFF. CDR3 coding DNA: TGTGCCAGCAGCGGGCTAGCGGGAAGGCGTGGGGAGCTGTTTTTT.

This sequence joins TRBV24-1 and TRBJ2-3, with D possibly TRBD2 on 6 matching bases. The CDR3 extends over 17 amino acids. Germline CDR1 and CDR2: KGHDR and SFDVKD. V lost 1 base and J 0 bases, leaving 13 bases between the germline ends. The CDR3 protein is CATSDFPAGTSTDTQYF. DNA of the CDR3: TGTGCCACCAGTGATTTTCCAGCGGGCACTAGCACAGATACGCAGTATTTT.

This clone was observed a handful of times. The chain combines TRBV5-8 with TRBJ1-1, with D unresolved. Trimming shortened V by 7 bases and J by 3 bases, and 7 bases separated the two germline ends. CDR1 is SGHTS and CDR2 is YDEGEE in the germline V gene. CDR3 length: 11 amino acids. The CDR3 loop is CASRGDTEAFF. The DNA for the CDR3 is TGTGCCAGCCGGGGTGACACTGAAGCTTTCTTT. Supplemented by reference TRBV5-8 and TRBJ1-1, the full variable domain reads EAGVTQSPTHLIKTRGQQATLRCSPISGHTSVYWYQQALGLGLQFLLWYDEGEERNRGNFPPRFSGRQFPNYSSELNVNALELEDSALYLCASRGDTEAFFGQGTRLTVV.

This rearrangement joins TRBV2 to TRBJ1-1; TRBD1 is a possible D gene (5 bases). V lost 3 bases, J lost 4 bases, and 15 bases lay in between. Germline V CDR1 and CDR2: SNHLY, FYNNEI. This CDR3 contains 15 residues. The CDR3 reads CASSENRGESTEAFF. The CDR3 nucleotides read TGTGCCAGCAGTGAGAATAGGGGCGAGAGCACTGAAGCTTTCTTT.

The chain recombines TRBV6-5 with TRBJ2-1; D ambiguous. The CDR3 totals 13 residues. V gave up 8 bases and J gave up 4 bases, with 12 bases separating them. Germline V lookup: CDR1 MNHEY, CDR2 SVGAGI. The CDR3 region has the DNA TGTGCCAGCCGCCGCCTAGGTTACAATGAGCAGTTCTTC. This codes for CASRRLGYNEQFF.

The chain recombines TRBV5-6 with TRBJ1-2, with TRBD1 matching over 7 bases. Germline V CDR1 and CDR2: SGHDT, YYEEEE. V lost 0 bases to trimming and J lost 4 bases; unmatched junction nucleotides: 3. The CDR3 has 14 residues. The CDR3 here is CASSLGQGGYGYTF. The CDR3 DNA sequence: TGTGCCAGCAGCTTGGGGCAGGGGGGCTATGGCTACACCTTC.

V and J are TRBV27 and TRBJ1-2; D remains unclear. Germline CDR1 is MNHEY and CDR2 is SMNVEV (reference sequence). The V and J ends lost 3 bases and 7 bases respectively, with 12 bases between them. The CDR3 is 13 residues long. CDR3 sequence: CASSFAGSGGYTF. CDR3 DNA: TGTGCCAGCAGTTTCGCGGGGTCCGGTGGCTACACCTTC.

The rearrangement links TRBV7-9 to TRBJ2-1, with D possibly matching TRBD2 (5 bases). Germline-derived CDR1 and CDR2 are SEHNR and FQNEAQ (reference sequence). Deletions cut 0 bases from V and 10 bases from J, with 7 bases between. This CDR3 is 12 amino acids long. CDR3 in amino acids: CASSLAPGEQFF. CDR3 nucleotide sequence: TGTGCCAGCAGCTTAGCCCCGGGAGAGCAGTTCTTC.

CDR3 sequence (DNA): TGCAGCGTTCGGACTAGCGGGAGTATCAATGAGCAGTTCTTC. As protein: CSVRTSGSINEQFF. The V gene is TRBV29-1, the J gene TRBJ2-1, with 13 bases lining up with TRBD2. The germline V gene encodes CDR1 SQVTM and CDR2 ANQGSEA. The CDR3 runs to 14 residues. With 5 bases clipped from V and 6 bases from J, the junction kept 4 bases outside the gene matches.

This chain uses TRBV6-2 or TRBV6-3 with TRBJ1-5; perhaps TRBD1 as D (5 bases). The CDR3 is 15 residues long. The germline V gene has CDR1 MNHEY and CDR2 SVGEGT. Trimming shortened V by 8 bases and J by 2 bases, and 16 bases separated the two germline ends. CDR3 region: CASRLRGSGNQPQHF. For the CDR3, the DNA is TGTGCCAGCCGTTTAAGGGGTTCTGGCAATCAGCCCCAGCATTTT.

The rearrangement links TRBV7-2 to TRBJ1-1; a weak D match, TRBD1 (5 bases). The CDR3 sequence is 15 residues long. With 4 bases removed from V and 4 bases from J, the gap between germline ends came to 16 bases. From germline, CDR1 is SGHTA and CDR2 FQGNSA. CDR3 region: CASSSDGGSATEAFF. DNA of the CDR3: TGTGCCAGCAGCTCGGACGGGGGTTCGGCCACTGAAGCTTTCTTT.

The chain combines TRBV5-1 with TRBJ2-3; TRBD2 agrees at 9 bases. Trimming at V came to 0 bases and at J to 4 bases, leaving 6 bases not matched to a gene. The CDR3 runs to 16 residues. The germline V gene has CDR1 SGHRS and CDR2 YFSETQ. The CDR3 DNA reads TGCGCCAGCAGCTTGGAGCCAGCGGGAGGTCCAGATACGCAGTATTTT. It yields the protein CASSLEPAGGPDTQYF.

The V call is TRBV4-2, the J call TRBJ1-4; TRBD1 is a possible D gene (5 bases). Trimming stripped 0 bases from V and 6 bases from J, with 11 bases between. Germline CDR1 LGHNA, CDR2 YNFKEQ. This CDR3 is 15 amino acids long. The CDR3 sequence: CASSQDLAGYEKLFF. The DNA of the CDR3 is TGTGCCAGCAGCCAAGATCTTGCAGGGTATGAAAAACTGTTTTTT.

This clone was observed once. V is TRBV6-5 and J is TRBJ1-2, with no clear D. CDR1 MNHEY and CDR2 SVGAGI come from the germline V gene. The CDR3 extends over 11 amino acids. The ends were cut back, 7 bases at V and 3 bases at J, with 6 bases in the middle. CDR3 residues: CASNRDYGYTF. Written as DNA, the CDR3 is TGTGCCAGCAACCGGGACTATGGCTACACCTTC.

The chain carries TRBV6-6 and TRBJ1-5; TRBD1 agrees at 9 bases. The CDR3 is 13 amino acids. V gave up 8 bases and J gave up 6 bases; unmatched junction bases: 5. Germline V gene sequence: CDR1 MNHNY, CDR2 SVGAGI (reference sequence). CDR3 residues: CASSRDRAQPQHF. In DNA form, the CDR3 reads TGTGCCAGCTCCCGGGACAGGGCTCAGCCCCAGCATTTT.

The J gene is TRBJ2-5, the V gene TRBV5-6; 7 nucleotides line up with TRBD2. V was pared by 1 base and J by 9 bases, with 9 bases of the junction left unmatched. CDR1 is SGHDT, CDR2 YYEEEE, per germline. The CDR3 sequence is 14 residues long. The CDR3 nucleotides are TGTGCCAGCAGCTTGAGGGGTTCGGGGAGGGCCCAGTACTTC. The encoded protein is CASSLRGSGRAQYF.

Written as DNA, the CDR3 is TGTGCCAGCAGTAAAGGCGGCAGCGGGGGGACTGAAGCTTTCTTT. This gives the protein CASSKGGSGGTEAFF. The V gene is TRBV11-3, the J gene TRBJ1-1, with D possibly matching TRBD1 (5 bases). V gave up 6 bases and J gave up 5 bases, with 19 bases separating them. Germline CDR1 reads SGHNT; CDR2 reads YENEEA. This CDR3 is built from 15 residues.

The CDR3 loop reads CASSGLGVSYNEQFF. Here the CDR3 DNA reads TGCGCCAGCAGCGGTCTAGGGGTATCCTACAATGAGCAGTTCTTC. The chain combines TRBV5-1 with TRBJ2-1; D is perhaps TRBD1 (5 bases). This CDR3 region has 15 residues. Germline CDR1 and CDR2: SGHRS and YFSETQ. Trimming took off 4 bases at V and 1 base at J, with 12 bases between the two ends.

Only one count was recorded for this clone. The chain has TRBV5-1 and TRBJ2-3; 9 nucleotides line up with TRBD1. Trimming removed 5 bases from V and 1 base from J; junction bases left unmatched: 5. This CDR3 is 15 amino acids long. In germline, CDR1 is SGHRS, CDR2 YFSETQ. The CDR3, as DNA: TGCGCCAGCAGACCATGGACAGGGGGCACAGATACGCAGTATTTT. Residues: CASRPWTGGTDTQYF.

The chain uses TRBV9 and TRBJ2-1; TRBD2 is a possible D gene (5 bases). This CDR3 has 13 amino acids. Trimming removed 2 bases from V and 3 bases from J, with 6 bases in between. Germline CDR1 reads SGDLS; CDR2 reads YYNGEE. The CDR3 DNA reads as TGTGCCAGCAGCGTCGGGGACTACAATGAGCAGTTCTTC. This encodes CASSVGDYNEQFF.

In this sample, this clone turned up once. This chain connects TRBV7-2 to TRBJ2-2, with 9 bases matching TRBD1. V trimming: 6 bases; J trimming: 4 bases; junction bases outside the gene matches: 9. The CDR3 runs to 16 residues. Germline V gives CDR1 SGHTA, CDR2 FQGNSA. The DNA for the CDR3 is TGTGCCAGCAGACAAGCTCCGACAGGGGGCACCGGGGAGCTGTTTTTT. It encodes CASRQAPTGGTGELFF.